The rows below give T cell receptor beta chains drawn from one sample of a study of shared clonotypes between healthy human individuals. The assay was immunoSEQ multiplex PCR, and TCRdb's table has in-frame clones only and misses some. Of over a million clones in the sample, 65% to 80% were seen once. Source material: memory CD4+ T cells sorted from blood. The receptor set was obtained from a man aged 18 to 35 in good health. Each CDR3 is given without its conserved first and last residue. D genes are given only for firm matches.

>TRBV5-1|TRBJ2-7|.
ASSGGQNYEQY
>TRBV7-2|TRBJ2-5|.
ASSLLSRFSETQY
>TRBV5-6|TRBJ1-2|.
ASSLPGQAYGYT
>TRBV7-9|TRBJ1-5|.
ASSLGQPNQPQH
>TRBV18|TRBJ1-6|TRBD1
ASSPGQYNSPLH
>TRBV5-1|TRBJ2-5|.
ASSLGTIGETQY
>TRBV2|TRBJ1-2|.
ASSEVGPNYGYT
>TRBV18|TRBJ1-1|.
ASSPPQGIGTEAF
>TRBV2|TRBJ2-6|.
ASSGSSGANVLT
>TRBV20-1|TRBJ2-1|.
SARISEQF
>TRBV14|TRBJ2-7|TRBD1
ASSPYRDRVHEQY
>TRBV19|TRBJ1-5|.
ASSIGLVSQGQPQH
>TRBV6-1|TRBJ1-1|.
ASSEMGLAF
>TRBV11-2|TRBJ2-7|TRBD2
ASSRGRRRGAPGGYEQY
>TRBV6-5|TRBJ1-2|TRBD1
ASSPGTGGHGYT